The 4 T cell receptor beta chains below all came from one sample that was sequenced in a study of shared clonotypes between healthy human individuals. TCRdb's table, derived via immunoSEQ multiplex PCR, lists solely in-frame clones and lacks some. The data contain over 700,000 clones, roughly 72% of them singletons. The source material was memory CD4+ T cells sorted from blood. Subset denoted: CD45RA-negative fraction. These receptor sequences come from a woman under 40 in good health.

The CDR3 DNA is TGTGCCAGCAGCTTGGCCGGGACAGTGTTTCCTGCGAACACCGGGGAGCTGTTTTTT. This gives the protein CASSLAGTVFPANTGELFF. V usage is TRBV11-3 and J usage is TRBJ2-2, with 7 bases fitting TRBD1. J gave up 0 bases and V 3 bases, and 13 bases lay outside the gene matches. This CDR3 has 19 residues. Germline CDR1 SGHNT, CDR2 YENEEA.

This clone occurred once. V gene TRBV9 combines with J gene TRBJ1-3; a weak D match, TRBD1 (6 bases). Trimming cost V 0 bases and J 3 bases, with 10 bases left between them. Germline V lookup: CDR1 SGDLS, CDR2 YYNGEE. The CDR3 is made up of 15 amino acids. CDR3 amino acids: CASSVEPGDGNTIYF. CDR3 DNA sequence: TGTGCCAGCAGCGTAGAGCCAGGGGATGGAAACACCATATATTTT.

This chain uses TRBV10-3 with TRBJ2-7, with 13 bases that match TRBD2. This CDR3 has 14 amino acids. In germline, CDR1 is ENHRY, CDR2 SYGVKD. The J segment lost 4 bases and the V segment lost 10 bases, leaving 7 bases of the junction unmatched. In DNA, the CDR3 is TGTGCCACAGGAGGGACTAGCGGGATTTACGAGCAGTACTTC. Residues: CATGGTSGIYEQYF.

This clone has a handful of counts. The chain combines TRBV29-1 with TRBJ1-2; no clear D. V was trimmed by 3 bases and J by 7 bases, leaving 12 bases between them. Germline CDR1 is SQVTM and CDR2 is ANQGSEA. The CDR3 spans 12 residues. CDR3 nucleotide sequence: TGCAGCGTTGAGGTAGGGCTTGGTGGCTACACCTTC. Translating gives CSVEVGLGGYTF.